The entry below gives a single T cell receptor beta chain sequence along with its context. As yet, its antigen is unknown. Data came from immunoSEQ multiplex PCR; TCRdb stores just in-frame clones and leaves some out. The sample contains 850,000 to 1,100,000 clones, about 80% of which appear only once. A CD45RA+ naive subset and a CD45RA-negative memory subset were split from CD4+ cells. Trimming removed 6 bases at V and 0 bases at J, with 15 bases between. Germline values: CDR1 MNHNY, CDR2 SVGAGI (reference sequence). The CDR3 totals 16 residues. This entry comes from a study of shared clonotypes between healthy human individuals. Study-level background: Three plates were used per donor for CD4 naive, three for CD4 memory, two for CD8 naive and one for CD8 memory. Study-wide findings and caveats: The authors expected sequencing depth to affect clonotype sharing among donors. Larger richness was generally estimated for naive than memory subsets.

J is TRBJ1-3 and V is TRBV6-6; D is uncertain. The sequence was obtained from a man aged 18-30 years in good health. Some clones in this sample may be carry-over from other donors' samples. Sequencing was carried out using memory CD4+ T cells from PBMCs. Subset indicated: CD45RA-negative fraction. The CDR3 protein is CASRDLSGSSGNTIYF. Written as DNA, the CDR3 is TGTGCCAGCAGAGACCTGAGCGGGAGCTCTGGAAACACCATATATTTT.